Each of the 7 T cell receptor beta chains below was sequenced from the same sample in a study of cytomegalovirus exposure and HLA in healthy donors. Some clones are missing from TCRdb's copy, which holds only in-frame ones; the method was immunoSEQ multiplex PCR. The sample yields about 120,000 clones, roughly 90% seen once. Sequenced: PBMCs. These receptors were obtained from a woman aged 18-29 years in good health and CMV-seropositive.

The J gene is TRBJ2-5, the V gene TRBV15; D possibly corresponds to TRBD1 (5 bases). Germline V gives CDR1 LNHNV, CDR2 YYDKDF (reference sequence). The ends were cut back, 5 bases at V and 5 bases at J, with 18 bases in the middle. This CDR3 is 15 amino acids long. The CDR3 loop is CATSPIKSKGETQYF. CDR3 coding DNA: TGTGCCACCAGCCCCATCAAGTCCAAGGGGGAGACCCAGTACTTC.

V and J are TRBV19 and TRBJ1-1; D gene uncertain. The CDR3 has 12 residues. With 7 bases removed from V and 1 base from J, the gap between germline ends came to 7 bases. Germline V gives CDR1 LNHDA, CDR2 SQIVND (reference sequence). The CDR3 DNA follows: TGTGCCAGTACCCGGGGGAACACTGAAGCTTTCTTT. This translates into CASTRGNTEAFF.

The chain joins TRBV15 to TRBJ2-1; a weak D match, TRBD2 (6 bases). The V and J ends lost 5 bases and 5 bases respectively, with 19 bases between them. CDR1 and CDR2 from the germline V gene are LNHNV and YYDKDF (reference sequence). CDR3 length equals 16 residues. The DNA of the CDR3 is TGTGCCACCAGCGGATGGGGAGGCCCCAAGAACAATGAGCAGTTCTTC. It yields the protein CATSGWGGPKNNEQFF.

This clone was seen a few times. The rearrangement joins TRBV4-1 to TRBJ1-5; D is uncertain. The CDR3 spans 14 residues. The V gene's germline CDR1 is MGHRA and CDR2 YSYEKL. V lost 3 bases to trimming and J lost 7 bases, with 13 bases between them. The DNA for the CDR3 is TGCGCCAGCAGCCATCAGGCTGCAAACCAGCCCCAGCATTTT. Translated: CASSHQAANQPQHF.

CDR3 nucleotide sequence: TGTGCCAGCAGCCGATACAGGGAATCTGGAAACACCATATATTTT. Translated, it gives CASSRYRESGNTIYF. This chain connects TRBV5-5 to TRBJ1-3; D may be TRBD1 (6 bases). Germline CDR1 and CDR2: SGHKS and YYEKEE (reference sequence). The CDR3 has 15 amino acids. Deletions cut 4 bases from V and 1 base from J, with 12 bases between.

The genes are TRBV4-2 and TRBJ2-7; tentative D call: TRBD1 (5 bases). Germline V gene data show CDR1 as LGHNA and CDR2 as YNFKEQ. The CDR3 is 13 residues long. V gave up 1 base and J gave up 6 bases, with 10 bases separating them. CDR3 sequence reads: CASSQADRSEQYF. CDR3 bases: TGTGCCAGCAGCCAAGCCGACAGATCCGAGCAGTACTTC.

This clone was counted once. The V call is TRBV30, the J call TRBJ1-1; no clear D. This CDR3 has 11 amino acids. Deletions cut 8 bases from V and 5 bases from J, with 12 bases between. The germline V gene has CDR1 GTSNPN and CDR2 SVGIG (reference sequence). The CDR3 coding sequence is TGTGCCCGGACTCTCGGGACTGAAGCTTTCTTT. Residues: CARTLGTEAFF.